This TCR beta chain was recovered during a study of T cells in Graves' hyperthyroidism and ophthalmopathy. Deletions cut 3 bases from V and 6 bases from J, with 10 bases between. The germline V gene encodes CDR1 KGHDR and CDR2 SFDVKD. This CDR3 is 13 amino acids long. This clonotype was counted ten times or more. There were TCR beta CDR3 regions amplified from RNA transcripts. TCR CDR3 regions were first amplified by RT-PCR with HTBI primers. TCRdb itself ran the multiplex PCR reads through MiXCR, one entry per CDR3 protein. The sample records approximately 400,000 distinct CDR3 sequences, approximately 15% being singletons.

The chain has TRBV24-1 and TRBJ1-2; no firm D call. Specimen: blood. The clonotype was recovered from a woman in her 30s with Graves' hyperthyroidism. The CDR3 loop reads CATSDRAAHGYTF. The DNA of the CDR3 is TGTGCCACCAGTGATCGGGCAGCGCATGGCTACACCTTC.